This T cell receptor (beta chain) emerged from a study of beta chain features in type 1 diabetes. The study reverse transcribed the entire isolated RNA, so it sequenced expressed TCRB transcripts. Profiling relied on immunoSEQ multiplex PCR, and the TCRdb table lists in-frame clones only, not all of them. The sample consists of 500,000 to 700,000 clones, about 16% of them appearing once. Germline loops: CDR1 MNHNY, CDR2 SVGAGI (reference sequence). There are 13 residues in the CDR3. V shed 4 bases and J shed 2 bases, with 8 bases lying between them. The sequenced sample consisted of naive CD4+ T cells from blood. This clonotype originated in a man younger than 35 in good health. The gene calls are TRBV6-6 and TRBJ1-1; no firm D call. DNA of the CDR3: TGTGCCAGCAGTTTCTTCATTAACACTGAAGCTTTCTTT. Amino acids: CASSFFINTEAFF.